This T cell receptor (beta chain) was captured by sequencing in a study of human T cells and chemical hapten exposure. Study-level information: The patients, most of them female, presented with alopecia areata, totalis or universalis.

The time point denotes: pre-sensitization, week 0. The sample's treatment: therapeutic diphenylcyclopropenone sensitization with weekly scalp DPC. Germline V gene lookup returns CDR1 LNHNV and CDR2 YYDKDF (reference sequence). Unmatched junction bases numbered 3, after V lost 0 bases and J lost 2 bases. The CDR3 has 15 amino acids. TCRdb redid the calling of the RACE reads with MiXCR, one entry per CDR3 protein. Altogether 80,000 to 95,000 distinct CDR3 sequences are present, about 8.9% being singletons, with the ten largest covering roughly 3.5%. This TCR was sampled from a woman between 40 and 55 years old with alopecia areata. Some clones in this sample may be carry-over from other donors' samples. The specimen was whole blood, collected in connection with sensitization to the hapten diphenylcyclopropenone (DPC). The rearrangement links TRBV15 to TRBJ2-5, with TRBD2 matching over 7 bases. The chain's CDR3 is CATSRDGGGQETQYF. In nucleotides, the CDR3 is TGTGCCACCAGCAGAGATGGGGGGGGGCAAGAGACCCAGTACTTC. The full variable domain, completed using reference TRBV15 and TRBJ2-5, is DAMVIQNPRYQVTQFGKPVTLSCSQTLNHNVMYWYQQKSSQAPKLLFHYYDKDFNNEADTPDNFQSRRPNTSFCFLDIRSPGLGDTAMYLCATSRDGGGQETQYFGPGTRLLVL.